The rows below give T cell receptor beta chains drawn from one sample of a study of blood T cell repertoires in COVID-19. Profiled with immunoSEQ multiplex PCR; TCRdb holds only in-frame clones, not every one. The table includes 190,000 or so clones, roughly 90% detected once. Sequencing used PBMCs or T cells enriched from blood (not recorded which). These receptors were obtained from a woman aged 18-29 years who had recovered from COVID-19. CDR3s include the opening cysteine and the closing phenylalanine or tryptophan. D genes are given only for firm matches. Part of the rows lack a size; the others show once, few, many or a class for expanded clones.

TRBV19	TRBJ1-1	TRBD1	NA	TGTGCCGCGCGACAGGGAAGCACTGAAGCTTTCTTT	CAARQGSTEAFF
TRBV4-1	TRBJ1-5	NA	NA	TGCGCCAGCAGCCTTCAACTTCGACCGACAAATCAGCCCCAGCATTTT	CASSLQLRPTNQPQHF
TRBV6-5	TRBJ1-4	NA	NA	TGTGCCAGCACGGGAAGGGCAGAAGGAAATGAAAAACTGTTTTTT	CASTGRAEGNEKLFF
TRBV19	TRBJ2-2	TRBD2	NA	TGTGCCAGTTTACCCCTTCGGACTAGCGGGGGCCAGAACACCGGGGAGCTGTTTTTT	CASLPLRTSGGQNTGELFF
TRBV5-6	TRBJ1-3	NA	NA	TGTGCCAGCAGCTTGGGACCGGGGGTCGGAAACACCATATATTTT	CASSLGPGVGNTIYF
TRBV29-1	TRBJ1-5	TRBD1	NA	TGCAGCGTTGTAGGACAGGACCGTCGGGCCCAGCATTTT	CSVVGQDRRAQHF
TRBV19	TRBJ1-4	NA	NA	TGTGCCAGTAGTATAGCCGGGACATGGGATAATGAAAAACTGTTTTTT	CASSIAGTWDNEKLFF
TRBV12-3/TRBV12-4	TRBJ2-7	TRBD1	NA	TGTGCCAGCAGTTTAGGACAGGGAACCGAGCAGTACTTC	CASSLGQGTEQYF
TRBV6-5	TRBJ1-4	NA	NA	TGTGCCAGCAGTCAAACCTCGGGGGCTAATGAAAAACTGTTTTTT	CASSQTSGANEKLFF
TRBV28	TRBJ1-5	NA	few	TGTGCCACGAGAGAACCCGGGAATAATCAGCCCCAGCATTTT	CATREPGNNQPQHF
TRBV28	TRBJ1-6	NA	once	TGTGCCAGCAACAGGGTAGGAAGCTCCTATAATTCACCCCTCCACTTT	CASNRVGSSYNSPLHF
TRBV7-9	TRBJ1-1	TRBD1	NA	TGTGCCAGCAGCCGCGGGACAGGGGACACTGAAGCTTTCTTT	CASSRGTGDTEAFF
TRBV13	TRBJ2-5	NA	NA	TGTGCCAGCAAGGTAGGGGCACAAGAGACCCAGTACTTC	CASKVGAQETQYF
TRBV28	TRBJ1-4	TRBD1	NA	TGTGCCAGCAGTTACAGGGGTACTAATGAAAAACTGTTTTTT	CASSYRGTNEKLFF
TRBV19	TRBJ2-3	NA	medium-sized	TGTGCCAGTAGTCCCCAGCGGCCCACAGATACGCAGTATTTT	CASSPQRPTDTQYF
TRBV27	TRBJ2-1	NA	NA	TGTGCCAGCAGTGTCATACAGGGTGGGGAGCAGTTCTTC	CASSVIQGGEQFF
TRBV29-1	TRBJ1-3	TRBD1	NA	TGCAGCGTTGAAGAGGACAGGGGACGGAGAAACACCATATATTTT	CSVEEDRGRRNTIYF
TRBV19	TRBJ2-5	TRBD2	NA	TGTGCCAGTAGTACCGCTAGCGGGGGGGGAGAGACCCAGTACTTC	CASSTASGGGETQYF
TRBV6-1	TRBJ2-5	TRBD2	NA	TGTGCCAGCAGTGATAAGCCGGGGGGATTGGGAGAGACCCAGTACTTC	CASSDKPGGLGETQYF
TRBV28	TRBJ1-2	NA	NA	TGTGCCAGCAGTCACCCAAAGCTTTATGGCTACACCTTC	CASSHPKLYGYTF
TRBV6-5	TRBJ2-1	NA	NA	TGTGCCAGCAGTTACTCCGGCCAGGGGGGCCACAATGAGCAGTTCTTC	CASSYSGQGGHNEQFF
TRBV7-9	TRBJ1-2	NA	NA	TGTGCCAGCAGCTTAGAGGGGTATGGCTACACCTTC	CASSLEGYGYTF
TRBV19	TRBJ1-2	TRBD1	NA	TGTGCCAGTAGGTCCCTACAGGGGGCGGGTGGCTACACCTTC	CASRSLQGAGGYTF
TRBV30	TRBJ1-1	TRBD1	NA	TGTGCCTGGAGCGACAGGGCCAGTGGGTTTTACACTGAAGCTTTCTTT	CAWSDRASGFYTEAFF
TRBV4-1	TRBJ1-1	TRBD1	NA	TGCGCCAGCAGCCCAGGGGGCGGGGCTCGTAAGGCTGAAGCTTTCTTT	CASSPGGGARKAEAFF
TRBV28	TRBJ2-7	NA	once	TGTGCCAGCAGTTTTAGCACTCAATACGACGAGCAGTACTTC	CASSFSTQYDEQYF
TRBV13	TRBJ1-6	NA	NA	TGTGCCAGCAGCTCGTCCATACAGGGTTGGAATTCACCCCTCCACTTT	CASSSSIQGWNSPLHF
TRBV5-6	TRBJ1-1	NA	NA	TGTGCCAGCAGCTTCGGAGGGAACACTGAAGCTTTCTTT	CASSFGGNTEAFF
TRBV27	TRBJ1-3	TRBD1	NA	TGTGCCAGCAGTTTGACAGGGTGGCCTGGAAACACCATATATTTT	CASSLTGWPGNTIYF
TRBV27	TRBJ2-2	NA	NA	TGTGCCAGCAGTTTATTCAAGAACACCGGGGAGCTGTTTTTT	CASSLFKNTGELFF
TRBV7-9	TRBJ1-4	NA	NA	TGTGCCAGCAGCATAGGGGGGGATGAAAAACTGTTTTTT	CASSIGGDEKLFF
TRBV28	TRBJ1-5	TRBD1	NA	TGTGCCACCCACGGAAGGGGGCCCGGGGAGCCCCAGCATTTT	CATHGRGPGEPQHF
TRBV5-1	TRBJ1-2	TRBD1	NA	TGCGCCAGCAGCAACGGACAGGGTGACTATGGCTACACCTTC	CASSNGQGDYGYTF
TRBV10-3	TRBJ1-1	NA	NA	TGTGCCATCAGTGTAGCAGGGGTGAGGGCCTTGAACACTGAAGCTTTCTTT	CAISVAGVRALNTEAFF
TRBV14	TRBJ1-1	NA	NA	TGTGCCAGCAGCCAAGTATTCGGGTACGAAGCTTTCTTT	CASSQVFGYEAFF